This T cell receptor (beta chain) stems from a study of shared clonotypes between healthy human individuals. Study as a whole: A couple of women and a few men aged 18 to 49 made up the donors. Study observations and caveats: Limitation of the genetic and exposure-history diversity represented came from the few donors.

It was at deep level that the assay was run. This table comes from immunoSEQ multiplex PCR, and its TCRdb copy is limited to in-frame clones, with some not included. The repertoire includes around 1 million clones, approximately 80% of them detected once, and around 1.4% sits in the top ten. With regard to this clone: The antigen is unknown.

Per the germline V gene, CDR1 is SNHLY and CDR2 is FYNNEI. V was cut by 5 bases and J by 7 bases, with 5 bases left in between. The CDR3 totals 11 residues. The specimen sequenced was memory CD4+ T cells sorted from blood. Subset given: CD45RA-negative fraction. The source is a man aged 18 to 29 in good health. V and J are TRBV2 and TRBJ2-2; the D gene is possibly TRBD1 (5 bases). In nucleotides, the CDR3 is TGTGCCAGCAGTCAGGGCGGGGAGCTGTTTTTT. It yields the protein CASSQGGELFF.